This is a list of T cell receptor beta chains from one sample in a study of metastatic and nonmetastatic thyroid tumors. TCRdb re-called the PCR reads via MiXCR. The repertoire consists of over 40,000 clones, with more than 9.5% occurring once and the leading ten covering approximately 20%. The specimen sequenced was blood. Every receptor here comes from a female donor with papillary thyroid cancer or a benign thyroid nodule (not recorded which). Some clones in this sample may be carry-over from other donors' samples. CDR3s include the opening cysteine and the closing phenylalanine or tryptophan. The D gene is left open where the match is weak. Clone size, where shown, is once, few, many, or a class for clones that have expanded.

cdr3_length j_call v_call d_call clone_size cdr3_nt cdr3_aa
13 TRBJ2-7 TRBV20-1 TRBD2 many TGCAGTGCGCCGACTAGCGGCGACTACGAGCAGTACTTC CSAPTSGDYEQYF
12 TRBJ2-1 TRBV11-2 TRBD1 - TGTGCCAGCAGCTTAGACAGGGGGCAGCAGCTCTTC CASSLDRGQQLF
15 TRBJ2-1 TRBV9 - many TGTGCCAGCAGCGTCAGCGGTAGCTCCTACAATGAGCAGTTCTTC CASSVSGSSYNEQFF
18 TRBJ2-1 TRBV7-2 - many TGTGCCAGCAGCTTAGGTTTTCGCCTTTCTTACTCCTACAATGAGCAGTTCTTC CASSLGFRLSYSYNEQFF
13 TRBJ1-1 TRBV5-1 - many TGCGCCAGCAGCTGGACAGTGAACACTGAAGCTTTCTTT CASSWTVNTEAFF
16 TRBJ1-2 TRBV4-3 TRBD1 many TGCGCCAGCAGCCAAAACCCAGGACAGGGTGACTATGGCTACACCTTC CASSQNPGQGDYGYTF
15 TRBJ2-5 TRBV18 TRBD2 many TGTGCCAGCTCACCACCCGTCGGGGGGCAAGAGACCCAGTACTTC CASSPPVGGQETQYF
12 TRBJ1-1 TRBV27 TRBD1 many TGTGCCAGCAGTCCCCAGGGGGGTGAAGCTTTCTTT CASSPQGGEAFF
12 TRBJ2-1 TRBV30 - many TGTGCCTGGGTGGCGGGTTACAATGAGCAGTTCTTC CAWVAGYNEQFF
14 TRBJ2-7 TRBV7-9 - - TGTGCCAGCAGCCATCCCGGGGGAGGCGACGAGCAGTACTTC CASSHPGGGDEQYF
13 TRBJ1-1 TRBV6-4 - many TGTGCCAGCAGTGAGAGAGAAAACACTGAAGCTTTCTTT CASSERENTEAFF
15 TRBJ2-3 TRBV27 - few TGTGCCAGCAGTCCAGGGGGGGGACACACAGATACGCAGTATTTT CASSPGGGHTDTQYF
11 TRBJ1-2 TRBV20-1 - many TGCAGTGCTAGAGAGCCCCTAGGCTACACCTTC CSAREPLGYTF
14 TRBJ2-1 TRBV4-2 - many TGTGCCAGCAGCCCTACCGCGGCCTACAATGAGCAGTTCTTC CASSPTAAYNEQFF
15 TRBJ2-7 TRBV11-2 - - TGTGCCAGCAGGGGAACCGGGACCACTATCTACGAGCAGTACTTC CASRGTGTTIYEQYF
15 TRBJ2-3 TRBV12-3/TRBV12-4 TRBD2 many TGTGCCAGCAGTACGGAAGCGGGAGGGCAAGATACGCAGTATTTT CASSTEAGGQDTQYF
15 TRBJ2-7 TRBV10-3 TRBD2 many TGTGCCATCAGTGAGTCGTCGGGAGGGCCTCATAAGCAGTACTTC CAISESSGGPHKQYF
12 TRBJ1-6 TRBV11-3 - - TGTGCCAGTAGCTTCGAGAATCCACCCCTCCACTTT CASSFENPPLHF
18 TRBJ2-7 TRBV2 TRBD2 medium-sized TGTGCCAGCAGGTCGTTTGAGGTCACCATGCGGGGGTCCTACGAGCAGTACTTC CASRSFEVTMRGSYEQYF
16 TRBJ2-2 TRBV11-1 - many TGTGCCAGCAGCCCGGGGTTTCGGGGTAACACCGGGGAGCTGTTTTTT CASSPGFRGNTGELFF
15 TRBJ2-2 TRBV20-1 TRBD2 many TGCAGTGCTAGAGTCGGCGGGAGGAACACCGGGGAGCTGTTTTTT CSARVGGRNTGELFF
16 TRBJ2-3 TRBV6-1 - many TGTGCCAGCAGTTTCCTGAAGGGGGGCTCCACAGATACGCAGTATTTT CASSFLKGGSTDTQYF
16 TRBJ1-5 TRBV20-1 - few TGCAGTGCCTCCCTTCCGGAGACATATAGCAATCAGCCCCAGCATTTT CSASLPETYSNQPQHF
16 TRBJ2-7 TRBV4-2 - many TGTGCCAGCAGCCAAGTGTCCTCGGGAAGCTCCTACGAGCAGTACTTC CASSQVSSGSSYEQYF